The rows below give T cell receptor beta chains drawn from one sample of a study of blood T cells in healthy people across ages. TCRdb reanalysed the 5' RACE reads using MiXCR and keeps one entry per CDR3 protein. The sample shows some 880,000 distinct CDR3 sequences, about 36% of them seen only once. Material: blood. All receptors derive from a man between 18 and 29 years old in good health. Each CDR3 is given with its conserved first and last residue. Fields, in order: V gene, J gene, CDR3 protein.

>TRBV6-2/TRBV6-3|TRBJ2-3
CASRWDPGDTQYF
>TRBV12-3/TRBV12-4|TRBJ2-3
CASKTGSTDTQYF
>TRBV28|TRBJ2-3
CASSHRTGGSTDTQYF
>TRBV5-1|TRBJ2-5
CASSLGSGGRETQYF
>TRBV27|TRBJ2-3
CASSPPLLAGYTDTQYF
>TRBV4-3|TRBJ1-1
CASSQAMNTEAFF
>TRBV2|NA
CASSEAAGNEQYF
>TRBV4-2|TRBJ1-1
CASSQNPRQGGDTEAFF
>TRBV20-1|TRBJ1-2
CSAYQGVSGYGYTF
>TRBV20-1|TRBJ2-7
CSAREPDGSSYEQYF
>TRBV18|TRBJ1-1
CASSPRGEVNTEAFF
>TRBV4-1|TRBJ1-5
CASSQVVRGRPQPQHF
>TRBV5-1|TRBJ2-1
CASSPQRGNEQFF
>TRBV9|TRBJ2-1
CASTQGGYNEQFF
>TRBV6-1|TRBJ2-7
CASSEAGGRSEQYF
>TRBV28|TRBJ2-7
CASRTSGGPGYEQYF
>TRBV7-2|TRBJ1-2
CASSLDRGTYGNGCTF
>TRBV4-3|TRBJ2-1
CASSPRLAHHEQFF
>TRBV18|TRBJ2-5
CASSPGTPKETQYF
>TRBV5-1|TRBJ2-1
CASSGTSGGAAYNEQFF
>TRBV12-3/TRBV12-4|TRBJ2-4
CASSLGGSAKNIQYF
>TRBV4-3|TRBJ2-2
CASSQVGGTANTGELFF
>TRBV29-1|TRBJ1-4
CSVLGTGNEKLFF
>TRBV6-5|TRBJ2-5
CASSWGRLRGQETQYF
>TRBV6-6|TRBJ1-2
CASSHTRSAGANYDYTF
>TRBV20-1|TRBJ1-1
CSANDLDRNTEAFF
>TRBV7-2|TRBJ2-2
CASTPPGTGSTGELFF
>TRBV12-3/TRBV12-4|TRBJ1-1
CASSWTGRSTEAFF
>TRBV20-1|TRBJ2-3
CSAPQQGSTDTQYF
>TRBV27|TRBJ2-7
CASRPGTGYEQYF
>TRBV20-1|TRBJ1-1
CSARSRGGIQNTEAFF
>TRBV9|TRBJ2-2
CASSVSGEVAGELFF
>TRBV24-1|TRBJ2-3
CATSDSRTRTATQYF
>TRBV20-1|TRBJ2-1
CSARLTGRPGNEQFF
>TRBV5-1|TRBJ2-1
CASRRRDRGMDEQFF
>TRBV29-1|TRBJ2-2
CSVTPFNSGRNTGELFF
>TRBV25-1|TRBJ2-1
CASSEPNEQFF
>TRBV6-1|TRBJ2-4
CASSVWVDIQYF